The present entry profiles one T cell receptor beta chain with its context. Its antigen target is currently unknown. No clone much larger than this one lies a single base away; base qualities are absent. The immunoSEQ Assay, which uses bias-controlled multiplex PCR amplification of genomic DNA, was used to profile TCRbeta CDR3 regions. The source study handled its data this way. To quantify the absolute abundance of each unique TCRbeta CDR3 region, the sequences were collapsed and filtered. Differential abundance was tested with a binomial (Fisher-equivalent) model and with a beta-binomial model adding time-dependent variance fitted from healthy donors. Any clone with fewer than 5 combined templates was excluded, and a clone was called differentially abundant if its Benjamini-Hochberg FDR was below 0.01. The form v = (b*log(k)+a)^2 was used to model beta-binomial variance as a function of total template count across the two samples. TCRdb took over this immuneACCESS table, retaining in-frame rearrangements with V and J assigned. Such tables are incomplete; in checked studies, under half of the missing clones stem from an unresolved V gene, and the remainder is unexplained. The V and J calls and clone size are taken from that table; D and trimming were inferred from the DNA. The sample table records some 130,000 clones; 75% to 90% of these occur just once. The ten top clones hold approximately 8% of the sample.

During the collection period, no infections or other immune events were recorded for the healthy donors. Healthy-donor blood repertoires served as a training cohort to calibrate time-dependent variance in a beta-binomial model of T-cell clone differential abundance. The training cohort included approximately ten healthy donors, of whom 3 were female and 7 were male. The donors were between about 29 and 65 years old, with an average age of roughly 40 years. Whole blood from each healthy donor was obtained from a commercial supplier and was collected at three time points two to three weeks apart. For immunosequencing, genomic DNA was extracted from unsorted whole blood. These data are taken from a study of identifying expanded T cells in peripheral blood (dated by TCRdb to the late 2010s). The study in broad terms: Four technical replicates, made by sequencing separate aliquots from the same pool of genomic DNA, were compared pairwise.

What the study reported, not specific to this receptor: The binomial model flagged about 1.2 differentially abundant clones between technical replicates, compared with 15 to 17 over about 2 weeks and 19 over around 4 weeks. The authors expected biological variance in healthy repertoires might increase further over much longer intervals such as months to years. In all healthy donors, the variance in clone template counts between samples taken roughly two weeks apart rose significantly as total template count increased. Across all healthy-donor time intervals, the beta-binomial model significantly lowered both the number of clones called differentially abundant and the false-positive rate.

CDR1 and CDR2 are read off the germline V gene as SGDLS and YYNGEE. Inclusive of the bounding cysteine and phenylalanine, the CDR3 is 15 residues long. Of the read, only the CDR3 DNA is kept; its 45 bases are in frame from base 1. V loses 1 base of germline sequence and J loses 0 bases, and the interval between the two ends is 11 bases. Recombination joined TRBV9 with TRBJ2-7; the D gene cannot be resolved reliably. The sequence was collected from a person aged 18 to 69 in good health. Sequencing was done on a sample of blood. The DNA sequence follows: TGTGCCAGCAGCGTATCTGGGGTTAGCTCCTACGAGCAGTACTTC. This yields the protein CASSVSGVSSYEQYF.